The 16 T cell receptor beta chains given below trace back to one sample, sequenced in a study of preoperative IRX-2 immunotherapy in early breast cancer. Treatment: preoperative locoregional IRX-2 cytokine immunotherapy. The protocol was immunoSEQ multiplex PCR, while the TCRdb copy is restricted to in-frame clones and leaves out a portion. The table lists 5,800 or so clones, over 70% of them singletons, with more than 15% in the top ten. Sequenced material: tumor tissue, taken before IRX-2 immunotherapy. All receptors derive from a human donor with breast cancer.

Here the CDR3 reads CASSPGLDSFNTQYF. In DNA form, the CDR3 reads TGTGCCAGCTCACCCGGACTAGATTCGTTCAATACGCAGTATTTT. The chain uses TRBV18 and TRBJ2-3; TRBD2 agrees at 7 bases. CDR3 size: 15 residues. Germline V CDR1 and CDR2: KGHSH, LQKENI. With 3 bases clipped from V and 7 bases from J, the junction kept 10 bases outside the gene matches.

DNA for the CDR3: TGTGCCAGCTCACCAACTTCTAGGCCCTGGGAGTCTACTGGAAACACCATATATTTT. Translation gives CASSPTSRPWESTGNTIYF. V and J are TRBV18 and TRBJ1-3; no clear D gene. From germline, CDR1 is KGHSH and CDR2 LQKENI. Trimming stripped 2 bases from V and 2 bases from J, with 22 bases between. The CDR3 length is 19 residues.

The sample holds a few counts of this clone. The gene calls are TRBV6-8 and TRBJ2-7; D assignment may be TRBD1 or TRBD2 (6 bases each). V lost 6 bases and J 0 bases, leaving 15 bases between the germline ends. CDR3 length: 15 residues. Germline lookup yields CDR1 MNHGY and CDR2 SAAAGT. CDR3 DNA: TGTGCCAGCAGCCAGCATGAGGGGGGCTCCTACGAGCAGTACTTC. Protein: CASSQHEGGSYEQYF.

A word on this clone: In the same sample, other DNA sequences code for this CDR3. The CDR3 region is CASSPRTDYGYTF. CDR3 nucleotide sequence: TGTGCCAGCTCACCCAGGACGGACTATGGCTACACCTTC. The chain carries TRBV18 and TRBJ1-2; D remains ambiguous. V was cut by 3 bases and J by 3 bases, with 8 bases left in between. The CDR3 contains 13 residues. Germline V gene sequence: CDR1 KGHSH, CDR2 LQKENI.

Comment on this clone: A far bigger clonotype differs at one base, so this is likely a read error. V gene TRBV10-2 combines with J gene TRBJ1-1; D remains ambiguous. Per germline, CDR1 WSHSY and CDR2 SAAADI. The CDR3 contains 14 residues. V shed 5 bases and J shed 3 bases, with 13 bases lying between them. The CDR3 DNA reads TGCGCCAGCAGTTTACAGAGCGGCTACACTGAAGCTTTCTTT. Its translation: CASSLQSGYTEAFF.

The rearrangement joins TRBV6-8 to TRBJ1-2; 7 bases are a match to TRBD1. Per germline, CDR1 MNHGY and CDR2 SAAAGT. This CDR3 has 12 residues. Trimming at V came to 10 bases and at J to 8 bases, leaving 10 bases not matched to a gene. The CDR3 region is CAIQQGKGGYTF. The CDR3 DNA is TGTGCCATACAACAGGGGAAAGGCGGCTACACCTTC.

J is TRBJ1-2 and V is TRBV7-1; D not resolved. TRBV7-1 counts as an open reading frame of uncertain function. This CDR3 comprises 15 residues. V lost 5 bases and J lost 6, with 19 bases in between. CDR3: CASSHPAGSTHGYTF. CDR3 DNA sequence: TGTGCCAGCAGCCACCCGGCGGGCAGCACGCATGGCTACACCTTC.

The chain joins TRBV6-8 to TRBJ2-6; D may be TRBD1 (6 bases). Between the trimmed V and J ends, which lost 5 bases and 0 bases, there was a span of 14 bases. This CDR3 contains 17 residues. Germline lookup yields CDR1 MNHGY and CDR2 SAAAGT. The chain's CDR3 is CASSGAGVSSGANVLTF. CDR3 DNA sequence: TGTGCCAGCAGTGGGGCAGGGGTAAGCTCTGGGGCCAACGTCCTGACTTTC.

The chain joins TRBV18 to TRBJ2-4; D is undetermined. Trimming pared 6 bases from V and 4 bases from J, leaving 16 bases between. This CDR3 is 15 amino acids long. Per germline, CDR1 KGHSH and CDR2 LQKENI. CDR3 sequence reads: CASSQSQQVKNIQYF. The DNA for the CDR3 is TGTGCCAGCTCTCAAAGTCAGCAAGTAAAAAACATTCAGTACTTC.

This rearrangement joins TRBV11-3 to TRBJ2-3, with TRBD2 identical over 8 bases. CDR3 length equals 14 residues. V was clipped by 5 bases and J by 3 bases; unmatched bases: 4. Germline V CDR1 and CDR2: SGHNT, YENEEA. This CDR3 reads CASSPGTRTDTQYF. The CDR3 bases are TGTGCCAGCAGCCCCGGGACTAGGACAGATACGCAGTATTTT.

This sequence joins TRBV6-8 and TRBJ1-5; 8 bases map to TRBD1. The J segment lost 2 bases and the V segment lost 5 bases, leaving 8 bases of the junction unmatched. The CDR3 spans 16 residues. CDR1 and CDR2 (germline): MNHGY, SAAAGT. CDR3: CASSAPGQGRNQPQHF. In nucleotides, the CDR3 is TGTGCCAGCAGTGCCCCAGGACAGGGACGCAATCAGCCCCAGCATTTT.

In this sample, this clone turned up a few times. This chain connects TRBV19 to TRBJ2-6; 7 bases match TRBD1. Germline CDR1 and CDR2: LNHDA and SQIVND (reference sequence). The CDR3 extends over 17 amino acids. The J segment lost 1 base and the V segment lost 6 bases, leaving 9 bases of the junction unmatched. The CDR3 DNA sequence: TGTGCCAGTAGCTGGGACAGACCCTTATCTGGGGCCAACGTCCTGACTTTC. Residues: CASSWDRPLSGANVLTF.

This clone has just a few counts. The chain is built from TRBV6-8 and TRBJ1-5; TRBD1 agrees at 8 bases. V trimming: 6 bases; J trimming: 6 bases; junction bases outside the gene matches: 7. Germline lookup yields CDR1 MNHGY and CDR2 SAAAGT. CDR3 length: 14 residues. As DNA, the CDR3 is TGTGCCAGCAGCAAGACAGGGGTTGGTCAGCCCCAGCATTTT. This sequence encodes CASSKTGVGQPQHF.

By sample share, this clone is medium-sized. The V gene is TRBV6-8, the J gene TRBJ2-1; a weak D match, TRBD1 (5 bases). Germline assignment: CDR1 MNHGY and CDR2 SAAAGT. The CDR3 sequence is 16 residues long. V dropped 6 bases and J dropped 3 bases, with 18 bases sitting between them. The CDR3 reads CASSPTTEPGYNEQFF. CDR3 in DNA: TGTGCCAGCAGCCCCACGACAGAACCCGGCTACAATGAGCAGTTCTTC.

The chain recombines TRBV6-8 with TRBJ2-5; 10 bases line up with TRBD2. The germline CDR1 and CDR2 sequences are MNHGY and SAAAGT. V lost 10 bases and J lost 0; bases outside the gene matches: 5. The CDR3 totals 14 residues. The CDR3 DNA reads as TGTGCCATATCTAGCGGGGGTAACCAAGAGACCCAGTACTTC. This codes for CAISSGGNQETQYF.

The CDR3 DNA follows: TGTGCGAGCGGGGCTAGCGGTAACACCGGGGAGCTGTTTTTT. Translating it yields CASGASGNTGELFF. The chain recombines TRBV6-8 with TRBJ2-2, with 7 positions matching TRBD2. The CDR3 extends over 14 amino acids. The germline V gene has CDR1 MNHGY and CDR2 SAAAGT.